This T cell receptor beta chain was observed in a study of identical twins. This clonotype was picked up many times. The CDR3 is 15 amino acids. Trimming shortened V by 1 base and J by 6 bases, and 10 bases separated the two germline ends. Germline values: CDR1 SGHTA, CDR2 FQGNSA. TCRdb passed the 5' RACE reads through MiXCR, listing each CDR3 protein once. The table has 690,000 or so distinct CDR3 sequences, roughly 8% seen once; the top ten hold around 0.98%. This sample was also put to use in a study of yellow fever vaccine responses in identical twins.

The chain carries TRBV7-2 and TRBJ1-6; a weak D match, TRBD1 (6 bases). This sequence originates from a woman aged 18-29 years in good health. The specimen sequenced was PBMCs. This chain's CDR3 is CASSLVGGANSPLHF. CDR3 nucleotide sequence: TGTGCCAGCAGCTTAGTTGGGGGGGCTAATTCACCCCTCCACTTT.